This T cell receptor (beta chain) was recovered during a study of cytomegalovirus exposure and HLA in healthy donors. PCR was performed using 60 Vbeta and 13 Jbeta primers. Sequencing was performed with immunoSEQ multiplex PCR; in TCRdb, only in-frame clones are kept and a portion is missing. This table holds about 110,000 clones, 55% to 75% found once. This TCR derives from a woman between 40 and 50 years old in good health and CMV-seropositive. Material for sequencing was PBMCs.

The CDR3, as DNA: TGTGCCAGCCGGCGGGCTGGAAACACCATATATTTT. It is translated as CASRRAGNTIYF. This chain uses TRBV7-8 with TRBJ1-3, with D unclear. Germline V gene data show CDR1 as SGHVS and CDR2 as FQNEAQ. The CDR3 runs to 12 residues. The V and J ends lost 8 bases and 2 bases respectively, with 7 bases between them. The whole variable domain, remainder taken from reference TRBV7-8 and TRBJ1-3, is GAGVSQSPRYKVAKRGQDVALRCDPISGHVSLFWYQQALGQGPEFLTYFQNEAQLDKSGLPSDRFFAERPEGSVSTLKIQRTQQEDSAVYLCASRRAGNTIYFGEGSWLTVV.